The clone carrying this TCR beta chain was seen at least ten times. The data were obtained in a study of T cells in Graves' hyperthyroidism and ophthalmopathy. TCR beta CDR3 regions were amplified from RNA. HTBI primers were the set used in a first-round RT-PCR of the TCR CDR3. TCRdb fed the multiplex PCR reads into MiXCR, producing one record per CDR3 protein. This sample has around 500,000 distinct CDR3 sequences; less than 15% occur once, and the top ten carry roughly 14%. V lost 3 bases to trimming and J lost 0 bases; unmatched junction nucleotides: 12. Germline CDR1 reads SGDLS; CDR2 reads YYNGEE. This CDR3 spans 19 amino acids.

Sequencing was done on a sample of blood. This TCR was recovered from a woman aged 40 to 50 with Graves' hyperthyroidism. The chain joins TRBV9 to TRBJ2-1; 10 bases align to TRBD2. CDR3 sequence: CASSDRTSGRISSYNEQFF. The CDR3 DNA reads TGTGCCAGCAGCGACAGGACTAGCGGACGAATAAGCTCCTACAATGAGCAGTTCTTC.